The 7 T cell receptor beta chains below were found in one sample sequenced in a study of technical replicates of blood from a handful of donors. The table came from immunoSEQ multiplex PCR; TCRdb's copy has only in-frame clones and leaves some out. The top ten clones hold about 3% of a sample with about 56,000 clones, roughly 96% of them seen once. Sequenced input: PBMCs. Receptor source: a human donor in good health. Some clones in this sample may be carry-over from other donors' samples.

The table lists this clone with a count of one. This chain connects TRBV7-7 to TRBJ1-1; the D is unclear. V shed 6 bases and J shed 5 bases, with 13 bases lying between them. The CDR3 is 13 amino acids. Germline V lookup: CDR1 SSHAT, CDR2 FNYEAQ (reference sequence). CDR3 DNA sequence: TGTGCCAGCAGTTCAAGCGCGGGAACTGAAGCTTTCTTT. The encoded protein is CASSSSAGTEAFF. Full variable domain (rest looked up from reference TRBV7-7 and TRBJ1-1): GAGVSQSPRYKVTKRGQDVTLRCDPISSHATLYWYQQALGQGPEFLTYFNYEAQPDKSGLPSDRFSAERPEGSISTLTIQRTEQRDSAMYRCASSSSAGTEAFFGQGTRLTVV.

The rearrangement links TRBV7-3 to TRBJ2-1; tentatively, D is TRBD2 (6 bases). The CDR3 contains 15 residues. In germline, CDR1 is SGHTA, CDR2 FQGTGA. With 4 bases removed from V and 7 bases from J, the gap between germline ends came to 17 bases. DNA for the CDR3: TGTGCCAGCAGCTCCATGGTAGGGAGGTTGAATGAGCAGTTCTTC. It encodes CASSSMVGRLNEQFF.

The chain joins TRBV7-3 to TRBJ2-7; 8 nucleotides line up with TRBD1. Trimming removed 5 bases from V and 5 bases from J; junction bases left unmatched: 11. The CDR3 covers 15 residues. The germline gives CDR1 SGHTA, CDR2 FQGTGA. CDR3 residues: CASSPGQGAGDEQYF. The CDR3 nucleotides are TGTGCCAGCAGCCCCGGACAGGGCGCCGGAGACGAGCAGTACTTC.

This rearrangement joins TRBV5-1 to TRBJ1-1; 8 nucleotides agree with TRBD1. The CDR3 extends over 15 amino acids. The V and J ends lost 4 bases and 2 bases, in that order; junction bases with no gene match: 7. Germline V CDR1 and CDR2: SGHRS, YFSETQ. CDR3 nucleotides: TGCGCCAGCAGCCAAGGACAGGGTTTCAACACTGAAGCTTTCTTT. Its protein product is CASSQGQGFNTEAFF.

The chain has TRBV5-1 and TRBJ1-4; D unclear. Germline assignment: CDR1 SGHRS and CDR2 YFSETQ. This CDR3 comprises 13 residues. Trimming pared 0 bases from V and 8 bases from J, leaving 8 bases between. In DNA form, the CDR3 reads TGCGCCAGCAGCTTGGCCTACGGGGAAAAACTGTTTTTT. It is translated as CASSLAYGEKLFF.

CDR3 region: CASSLNNPGNEQFF. The CDR3 nucleotides read TGTGCCAGCAGCTTAAATAACCCCGGCAATGAGCAGTTCTTC. The chain uses TRBV11-3 and TRBJ2-1; D unclear. The CDR3 totals 14 residues. CDR1 SGHNT and CDR2 YENEEA come from the germline V gene. V was trimmed by 2 bases and J by 6 bases, leaving 11 bases between them. Supplemented by reference TRBV11-3 and TRBJ2-1, the full variable domain reads EAGVVQSPRYKIIEKKQPVAFWCNPISGHNTLYWYLQNLGQGPELLIRYENEEAVDDSQLPKDRFSAERLKGVDSTLKIQPAELGDSAVYLCASSLNNPGNEQFFGPGTRLTVL.

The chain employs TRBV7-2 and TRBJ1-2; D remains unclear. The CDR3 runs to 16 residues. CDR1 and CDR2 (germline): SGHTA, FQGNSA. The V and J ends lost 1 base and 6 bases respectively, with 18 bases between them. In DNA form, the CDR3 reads TGTGCCAGCAGCTTAGTTGGCGGGTTTCTGGAGGATGGCTACACCTTC. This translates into CASSLVGGFLEDGYTF. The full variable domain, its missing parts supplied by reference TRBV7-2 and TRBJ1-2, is GAGVSQSPSNKVTEKGKDVELRCDPISGHTALYWYRQSLGQGLEFLIYFQGNSAPDKSGLPSDRFSAERTGGSVSTLTIQRTQQEDSAVYLCASSLVGGFLEDGYTFGSGTRLTVV.